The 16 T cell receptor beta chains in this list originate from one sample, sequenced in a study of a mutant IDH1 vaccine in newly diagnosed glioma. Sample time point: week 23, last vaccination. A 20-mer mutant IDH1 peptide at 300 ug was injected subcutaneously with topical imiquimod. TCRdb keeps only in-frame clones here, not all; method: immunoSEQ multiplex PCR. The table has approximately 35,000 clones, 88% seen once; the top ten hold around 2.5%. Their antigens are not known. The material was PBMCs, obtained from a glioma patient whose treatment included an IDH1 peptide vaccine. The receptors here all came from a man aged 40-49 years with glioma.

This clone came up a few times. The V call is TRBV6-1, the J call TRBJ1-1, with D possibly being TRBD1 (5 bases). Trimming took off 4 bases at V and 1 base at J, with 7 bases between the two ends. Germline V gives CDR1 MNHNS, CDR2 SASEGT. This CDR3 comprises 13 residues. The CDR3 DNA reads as TGTGCCAGCAGTGTGACAGAGAACACTGAAGCTTTCTTT. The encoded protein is CASSVTENTEAFF.

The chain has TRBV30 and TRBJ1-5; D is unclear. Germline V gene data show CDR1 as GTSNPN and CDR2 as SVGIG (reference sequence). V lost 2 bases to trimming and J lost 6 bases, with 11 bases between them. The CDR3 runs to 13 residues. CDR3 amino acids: CAWSFTGRQPQHF. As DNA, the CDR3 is TGTGCCTGGAGTTTTACCGGTCGTCAGCCCCAGCATTTT.

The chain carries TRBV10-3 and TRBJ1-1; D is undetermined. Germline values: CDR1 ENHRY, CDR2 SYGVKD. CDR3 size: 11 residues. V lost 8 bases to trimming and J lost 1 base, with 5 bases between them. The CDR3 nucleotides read TGTGCCATCCGGGAGAACACTGAAGCTTTCTTT. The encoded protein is CAIRENTEAFF.

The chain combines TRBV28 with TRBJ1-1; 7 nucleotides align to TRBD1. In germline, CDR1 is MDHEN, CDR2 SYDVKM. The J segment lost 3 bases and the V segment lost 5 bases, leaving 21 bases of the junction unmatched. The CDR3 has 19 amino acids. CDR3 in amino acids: CASSGGWFKFRQGDTEAFF. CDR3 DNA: TGTGCCAGCAGTGGGGGCTGGTTTAAGTTTCGGCAGGGGGACACTGAAGCTTTCTTT.

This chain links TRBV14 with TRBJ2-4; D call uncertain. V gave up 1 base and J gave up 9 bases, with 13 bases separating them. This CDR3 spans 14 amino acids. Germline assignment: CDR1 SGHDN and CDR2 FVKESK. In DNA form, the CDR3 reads TGTGCCAGCAGCCAAGGACCCACCCGGTCCATTCAGTACTTC. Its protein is CASSQGPTRSIQYF.

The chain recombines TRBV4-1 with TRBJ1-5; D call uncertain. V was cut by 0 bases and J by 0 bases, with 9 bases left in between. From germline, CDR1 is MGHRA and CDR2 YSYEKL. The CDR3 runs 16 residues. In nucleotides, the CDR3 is TGCGCCAGCAGCCAAGATGCGCGTTATAGCAATCAGCCCCAGCATTTT. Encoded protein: CASSQDARYSNQPQHF.

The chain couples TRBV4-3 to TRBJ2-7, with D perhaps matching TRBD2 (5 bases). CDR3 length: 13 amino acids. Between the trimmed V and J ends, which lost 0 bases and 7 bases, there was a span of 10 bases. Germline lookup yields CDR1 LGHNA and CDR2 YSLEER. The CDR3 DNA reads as TGCGCCAGCAGCCAAGAAGGATGGGAGGAGCAGTACTTC. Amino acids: CASSQEGWEEQYF.

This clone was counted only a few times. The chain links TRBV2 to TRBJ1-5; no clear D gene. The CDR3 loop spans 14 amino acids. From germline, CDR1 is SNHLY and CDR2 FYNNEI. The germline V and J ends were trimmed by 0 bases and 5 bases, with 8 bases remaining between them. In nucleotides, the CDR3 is TGTGCCAGCAGTGAAGCGGGGTATCATCAGCCCCAGCATTTT. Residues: CASSEAGYHQPQHF. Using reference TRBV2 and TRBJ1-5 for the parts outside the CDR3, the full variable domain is EPEVTQTPSHQVTQMGQEVILRCVPISNHLYFYWYRQILGQKVEFLVSFYNNEISEKSEIFDDQFSVERPDGSNFTLKIRSTKLEDSAMYFCASSEAGYHQPQHFGDGTRLSIL.

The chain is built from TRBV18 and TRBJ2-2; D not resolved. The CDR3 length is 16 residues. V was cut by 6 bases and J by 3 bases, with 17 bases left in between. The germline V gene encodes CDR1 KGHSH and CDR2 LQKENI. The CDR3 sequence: CASSGPIGMDTGELFF. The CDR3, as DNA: TGTGCCAGCTCGGGCCCGATTGGGATGGACACCGGGGAGCTGTTTTTT. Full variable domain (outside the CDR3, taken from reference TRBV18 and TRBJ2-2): NAGVMQNPRHLVRRRGQEARLRCSPMKGHSHVYWYRQLPEEGLKFMVYLQKENIIDESGMPKERFSAEFPKEGPSILRIQQVVRGDSAAYFCASSGPIGMDTGELFFGEGSRLTVL.

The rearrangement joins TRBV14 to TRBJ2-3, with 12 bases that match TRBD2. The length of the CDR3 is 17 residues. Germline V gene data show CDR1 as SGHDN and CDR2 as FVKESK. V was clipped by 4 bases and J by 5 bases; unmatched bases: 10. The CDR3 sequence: CASSPTIGLAGLDTQYF. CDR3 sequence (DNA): TGTGCCAGCAGCCCTACGATCGGACTAGCGGGGCTAGATACGCAGTATTTT.

The CDR3 is CASSAAGANNEQFF. Written as DNA, the CDR3 is TGTGCCAGCTCAGCAGCGGGAGCCAACAATGAGCAGTTCTTC. This sequence joins TRBV7-3 and TRBJ2-1, with TRBD2 matching over 8 bases. There are 14 residues in the CDR3. The J segment lost 5 bases and the V segment lost 8 bases, leaving 8 bases of the junction unmatched. The germline CDR1 and CDR2 sequences are SGHTA and FQGTGA.

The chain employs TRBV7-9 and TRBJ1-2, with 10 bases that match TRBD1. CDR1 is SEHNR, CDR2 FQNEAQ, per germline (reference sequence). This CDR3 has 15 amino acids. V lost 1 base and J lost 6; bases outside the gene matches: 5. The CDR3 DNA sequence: TGTGCCAGCAGCTTAGATCCCGGGACAGGGGATGGCTACACCTTC. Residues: CASSLDPGTGDGYTF.

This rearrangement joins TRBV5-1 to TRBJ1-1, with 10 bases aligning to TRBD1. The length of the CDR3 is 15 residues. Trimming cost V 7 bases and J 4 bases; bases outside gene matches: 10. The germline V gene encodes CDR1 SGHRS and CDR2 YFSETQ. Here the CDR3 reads CASSPLDRGPTEAFF. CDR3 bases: TGCGCCAGCTCTCCCTTAGACAGGGGGCCCACTGAAGCTTTCTTT. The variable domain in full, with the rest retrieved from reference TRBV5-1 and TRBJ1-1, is KAGVTQTPRYLIKTRGQQVTLSCSPISGHRSVSWYQQTPGQGLQFLFEYFSETQRNKGNFPGRFSGRQFSNSRSEMNVSTLELGDSALYLCASSPLDRGPTEAFFGQGTRLTVV.

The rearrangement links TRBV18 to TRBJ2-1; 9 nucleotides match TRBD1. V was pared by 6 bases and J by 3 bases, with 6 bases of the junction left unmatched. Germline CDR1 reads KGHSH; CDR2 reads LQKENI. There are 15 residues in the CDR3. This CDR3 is CASSSGTGHYNEQFF. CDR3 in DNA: TGTGCCAGCTCTTCCGGGACAGGGCACTACAATGAGCAGTTCTTC.

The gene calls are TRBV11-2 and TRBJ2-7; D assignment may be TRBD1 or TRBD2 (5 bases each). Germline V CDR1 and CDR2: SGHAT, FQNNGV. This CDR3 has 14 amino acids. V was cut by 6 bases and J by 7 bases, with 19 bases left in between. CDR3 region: CASSSGRTLREQYF. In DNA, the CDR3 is TGTGCCAGCAGTTCGGGACGGACCCTAAGGGAGCAGTACTTC.

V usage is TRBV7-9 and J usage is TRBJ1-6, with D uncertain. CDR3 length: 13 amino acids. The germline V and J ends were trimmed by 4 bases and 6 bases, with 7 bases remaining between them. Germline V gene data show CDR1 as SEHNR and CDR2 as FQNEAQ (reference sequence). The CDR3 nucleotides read TGTGCCAGCAGCTCTACGGGTAATTCACCCCTCCACTTT. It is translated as CASSSTGNSPLHF.